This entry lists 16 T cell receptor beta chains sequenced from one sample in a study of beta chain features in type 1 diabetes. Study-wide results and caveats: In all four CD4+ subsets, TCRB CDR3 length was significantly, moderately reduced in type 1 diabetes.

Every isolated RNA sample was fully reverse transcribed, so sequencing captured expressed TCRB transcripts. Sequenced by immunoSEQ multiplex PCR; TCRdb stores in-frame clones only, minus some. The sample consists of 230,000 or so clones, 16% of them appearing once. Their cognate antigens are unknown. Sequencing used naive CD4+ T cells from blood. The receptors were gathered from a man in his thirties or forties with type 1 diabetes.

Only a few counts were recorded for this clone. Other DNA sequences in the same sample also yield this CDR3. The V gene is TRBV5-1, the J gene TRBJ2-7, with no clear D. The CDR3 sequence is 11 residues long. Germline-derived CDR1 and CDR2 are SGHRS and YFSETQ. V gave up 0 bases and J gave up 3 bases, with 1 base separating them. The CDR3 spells CASSLDYEQYF. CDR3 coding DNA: TGCGCCAGCAGCTTGGACTACGAGCAGTACTTC.

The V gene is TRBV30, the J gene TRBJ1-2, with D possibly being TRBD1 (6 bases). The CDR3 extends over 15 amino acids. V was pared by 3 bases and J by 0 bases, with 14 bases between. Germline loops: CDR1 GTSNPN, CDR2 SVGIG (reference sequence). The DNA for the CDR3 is TGTGCCTGGAGATTTTGGAGGGGGACTAACTATGGCTACACCTTC. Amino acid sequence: CAWRFWRGTNYGYTF.

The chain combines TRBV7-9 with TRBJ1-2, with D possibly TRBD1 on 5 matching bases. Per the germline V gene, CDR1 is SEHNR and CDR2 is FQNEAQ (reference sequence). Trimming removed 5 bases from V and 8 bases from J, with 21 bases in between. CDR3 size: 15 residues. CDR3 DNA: TGTGCCAGCAGCCCAGGGACCGCCGCCTTAGGGGGCTACACCTTC. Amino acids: CASSPGTAALGGYTF.

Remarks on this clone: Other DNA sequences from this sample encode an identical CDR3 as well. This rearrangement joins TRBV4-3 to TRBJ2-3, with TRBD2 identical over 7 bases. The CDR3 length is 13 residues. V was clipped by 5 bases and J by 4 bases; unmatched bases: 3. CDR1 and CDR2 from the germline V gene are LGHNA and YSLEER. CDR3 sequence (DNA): TGCGCCAGCAGCTCCCGGGGGGCAGATACGCAGTATTTT. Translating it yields CASSSRGADTQYF.

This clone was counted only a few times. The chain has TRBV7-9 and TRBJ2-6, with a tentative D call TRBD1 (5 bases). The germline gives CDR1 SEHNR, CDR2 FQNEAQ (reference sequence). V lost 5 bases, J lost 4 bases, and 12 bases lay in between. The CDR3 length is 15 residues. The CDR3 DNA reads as TGTGCCAGCAGCCCGGACATGGCAGGGGCCAACGTCCTGACTTTC. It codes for CASSPDMAGANVLTF.

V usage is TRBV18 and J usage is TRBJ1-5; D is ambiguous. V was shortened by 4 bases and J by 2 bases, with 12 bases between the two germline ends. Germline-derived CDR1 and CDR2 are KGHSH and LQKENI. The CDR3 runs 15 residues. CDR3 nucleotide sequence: TGTGCCAGCTCACAAGGTGAAAGCGGCAATCAGCCCCAGCATTTT. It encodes CASSQGESGNQPQHF.

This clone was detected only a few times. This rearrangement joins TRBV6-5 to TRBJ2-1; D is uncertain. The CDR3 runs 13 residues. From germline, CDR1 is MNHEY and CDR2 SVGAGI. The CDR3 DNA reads TGTGGCTGCGAGGAGAAGAATCACAATGAGCAGTTCTTC. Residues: CGCEEKNHNEQFF.

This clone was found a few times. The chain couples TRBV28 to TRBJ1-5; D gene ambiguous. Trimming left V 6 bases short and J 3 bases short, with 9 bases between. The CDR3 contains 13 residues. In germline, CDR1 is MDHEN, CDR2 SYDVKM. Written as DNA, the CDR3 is TGTGCCAGCAGCCTCGACTTCAATCAGCCCCAGCATTTT. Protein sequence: CASSLDFNQPQHF.

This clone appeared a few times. CDR3 sequence: CASSFNEREAFF. In DNA, the CDR3 is TGCGCCAGCAGCTTCAATGAGAGAGAAGCTTTCTTT. The gene calls are TRBV5-1 and TRBJ1-1; D call uncertain. The germline V gene has CDR1 SGHRS and CDR2 YFSETQ. This CDR3 has 12 amino acids. The ends were cut back, 2 bases at V and 8 bases at J, with 10 bases in the middle.

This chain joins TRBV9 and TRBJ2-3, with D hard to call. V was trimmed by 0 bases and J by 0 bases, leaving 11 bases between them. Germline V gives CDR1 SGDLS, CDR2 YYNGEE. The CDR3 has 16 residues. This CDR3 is CASSVGVLRSTDTQYF. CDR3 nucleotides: TGTGCCAGCAGCGTAGGGGTCCTAAGGAGCACAGATACGCAGTATTTT.

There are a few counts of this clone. This CDR3 is CASSLDSYGYTF. In nucleotides, the CDR3 is TGTGCCAGCAGTCTAGACAGCTATGGCTACACCTTC. The chain uses TRBV28 and TRBJ1-2; possible D gene TRBD1, 5 bases. Trimming removed 5 bases from V and 4 bases from J, with 8 bases in between. Germline CDR1 reads MDHEN; CDR2 reads SYDVKM. The CDR3 extends over 12 amino acids.

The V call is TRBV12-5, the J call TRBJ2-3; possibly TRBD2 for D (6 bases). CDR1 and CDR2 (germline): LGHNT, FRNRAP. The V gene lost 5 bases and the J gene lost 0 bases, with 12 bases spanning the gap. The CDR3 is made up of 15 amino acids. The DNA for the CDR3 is TGTGCTAGTGGTGCGGGGACTCACAGCACAGATACGCAGTATTTT. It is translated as CASGAGTHSTDTQYF.

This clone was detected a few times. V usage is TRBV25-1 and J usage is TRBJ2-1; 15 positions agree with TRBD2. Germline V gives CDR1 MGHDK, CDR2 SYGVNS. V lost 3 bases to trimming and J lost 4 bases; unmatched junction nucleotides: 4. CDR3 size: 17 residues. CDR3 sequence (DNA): TGTGCCAGCAGTGACCCCGGACTAGCGGGAGGGTACAATGAGCAGTTCTTC. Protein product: CASSDPGLAGGYNEQFF.

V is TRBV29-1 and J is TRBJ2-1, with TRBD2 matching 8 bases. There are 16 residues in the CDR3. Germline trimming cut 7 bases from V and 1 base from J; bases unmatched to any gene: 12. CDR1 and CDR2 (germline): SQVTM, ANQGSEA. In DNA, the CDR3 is TGCAGCGGCGCACACCGGAGCGGGAGTTCCTACAATGAGCAGTTCTTC. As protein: CSGAHRSGSSYNEQFF.

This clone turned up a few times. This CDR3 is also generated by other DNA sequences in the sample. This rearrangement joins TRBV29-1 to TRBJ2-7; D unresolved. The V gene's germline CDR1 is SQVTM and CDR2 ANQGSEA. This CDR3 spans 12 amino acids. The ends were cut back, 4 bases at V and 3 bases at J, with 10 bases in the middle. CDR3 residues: CSVGNGYYEQYF. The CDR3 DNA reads TGCAGCGTTGGGAACGGTTACTACGAGCAGTACTTC.

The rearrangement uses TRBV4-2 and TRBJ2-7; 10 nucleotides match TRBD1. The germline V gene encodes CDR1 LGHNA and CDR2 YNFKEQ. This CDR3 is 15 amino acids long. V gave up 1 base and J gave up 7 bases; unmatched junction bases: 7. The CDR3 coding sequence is TGTGCCAGCAGCCAAGTCGGTGGACAGGGGGGAGAGCAGTACTTC. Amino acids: CASSQVGGQGGEQYF.